Listed below are T cell receptor beta chains from one sample, sequenced in a study of response to subunit inactivated influenza vaccine. MiXCR, applied by TCRdb to the RT-PCR reads, yields one record per CDR3 protein. The data hold 450,000 to 600,000 distinct CDR3 sequences, with around 7.7% observed a single time. The sample consisted of PBMCs from blood, taken less than 25 months after vaccination. These receptor sequences come from a man aged 50 to 69 who received an inactivated influenza vaccine. The CDR3 runs from the conserved cysteine through the conserved F or W. A D gene is named only where the DNA matches it firmly. Some rows mark clone size as missing; the rest say once, few, many or name a class of expanded clone.

d_call: TRBD1
clone_size: few
v_call: TRBV5-4
j_call: TRBJ2-2
cdr3_nt: TGTGCCAGCAGCGACGGGACAGGGGGAGTCACCGGGGAGCTGTTTTTT
cdr3_aa: CASSDGTGGVTGELFF

d_call: TRBD1
clone_size: -
v_call: TRBV12-3/TRBV12-4
j_call: TRBJ2-5
cdr3_nt: TGTGCCAGCAGGAGTGACAGGGGGGAAGAGACCCAGTACTTC
cdr3_aa: CASRSDRGEETQYF

d_call: -
clone_size: -
v_call: TRBV6-5
j_call: TRBJ2-6
cdr3_nt: TGTGCCAGCAGTTACTCGACCGGGGCCAACGTCCTGACTTTC
cdr3_aa: CASSYSTGANVLTF

d_call: -
clone_size: many
v_call: TRBV5-6
j_call: TRBJ2-1
cdr3_nt: TGTGCCAGCAGCTTGCCTAGCTCCTACAATGAGCAGTTCTTC
cdr3_aa: CASSLPSSYNEQFF

d_call: TRBD2
clone_size: few
v_call: TRBV12-3/TRBV12-4
j_call: TRBJ2-1
cdr3_nt: TGTGCCAGCAGTACCCCTGGCGGGAGTCTGGGGCAGTTCTTC
cdr3_aa: CASSTPGGSLGQFF

d_call: -
clone_size: many
v_call: TRBV5-1
j_call: TRBJ1-5
cdr3_nt: TGCGCCAGCAGCTTGGAAGGACGGAATAGCAATCAGCCCCAGCATTTT
cdr3_aa: CASSLEGRNSNQPQHF

d_call: TRBD1
clone_size: few
v_call: TRBV28
j_call: TRBJ1-5
cdr3_nt: TGTGCCAGCAGTGGCGCCGGGACAGGGAAGCATCAGCCCCAGCATTTT
cdr3_aa: CASSGAGTGKHQPQHF

d_call: -
clone_size: -
v_call: TRBV4-3
j_call: TRBJ2-7
cdr3_nt: TGCGCCAGCAGCCACGACCCCGGCGGGGCCTACGAGCAGTACTTC
cdr3_aa: CASSHDPGGAYEQYF

d_call: -
clone_size: -
v_call: TRBV20-1
j_call: TRBJ2-7
cdr3_nt: TGCAGTGCCGCCGGGTTCGAGCAGTACTTC
cdr3_aa: CSAAGFEQYF

d_call: TRBD2
clone_size: few
v_call: TRBV7-2
j_call: TRBJ2-1
cdr3_nt: TGTGCCAGCAGCTCCACCCGAGCTAGCGGGACGCATGAGCAGTTCTTC
cdr3_aa: CASSSTRASGTHEQFF

d_call: -
clone_size: few
v_call: TRBV5-1
j_call: TRBJ1-1
cdr3_nt: TGCGCCAGCAGCACGGGGGGTGCGGTATGGAACACTGAAGCTTTCTTT
cdr3_aa: CASSTGGAVWNTEAFF

d_call: -
clone_size: many
v_call: TRBV12-3/TRBV12-4
j_call: TRBJ2-5
cdr3_nt: TGTGCCAGCAGTTTGGGTCGATCTTCAGAGACCCAGTACTTC
cdr3_aa: CASSLGRSSETQYF

d_call: TRBD1
clone_size: few
v_call: TRBV6-2/TRBV6-3
j_call: TRBJ1-1
cdr3_nt: TGTGCCAGCAGTTTCACTGATCCCGGGACAGGGAGAAGAGCTTTCTTT
cdr3_aa: CASSFTDPGTGRRAFF

d_call: TRBD1
clone_size: many
v_call: TRBV20-1
j_call: TRBJ1-3
cdr3_nt: TGCAGCCTTTCAGGGGGCTCTGGAAACACCATATATTTT
cdr3_aa: CSLSGGSGNTIYF

d_call: -
clone_size: few
v_call: TRBV14
j_call: TRBJ2-1
cdr3_nt: TGTGCCAGCAGCCAAGTTACGCTAGCGAGTAATGAGCAGTTCTTC
cdr3_aa: CASSQVTLASNEQFF

d_call: -
clone_size: many
v_call: TRBV12-3/TRBV12-4
j_call: TRBJ2-1
cdr3_nt: TGTGCCAGCGGGTGGGTGGGGGAGCAGTTCTTC
cdr3_aa: CASGWVGEQFF

d_call: TRBD2
clone_size: few
v_call: TRBV15
j_call: TRBJ2-7
cdr3_nt: TGTGCCACCGGGGTAGCGGGAGTGTGGGAGCAGTACTTC
cdr3_aa: CATGVAGVWEQYF

d_call: TRBD2
clone_size: -
v_call: TRBV5-1
j_call: TRBJ2-2
cdr3_nt: TGCGCCAGCACCACCCAACTAGCGGGGAACACCGGGGAGCTGTTTTTT
cdr3_aa: CASTTQLAGNTGELFF

d_call: -
clone_size: -
v_call: TRBV6-2/TRBV6-3
j_call: TRBJ1-4
cdr3_nt: TGTGCCAGCAGTTACGTCAGCGGCCTGAGTGAAAAACTGTTTTTT
cdr3_aa: CASSYVSGLSEKLFF

d_call: TRBD1
clone_size: -
v_call: TRBV4-2
j_call: TRBJ2-6
cdr3_nt: TGTGCCAGCATCGAGAATACGAGGGACAGGGGGCCAGGCTCTGGGGCCAACGTCCTGACTTTC
cdr3_aa: CASIENTRDRGPGSGANVLTF

d_call: -
clone_size: few
v_call: TRBV5-1
j_call: TRBJ2-5
cdr3_nt: TGCGCCAGCAGCTTGGCCGGACAAGCGCAAGAGACCCAGTACTTC
cdr3_aa: CASSLAGQAQETQYF

d_call: -
clone_size: few
v_call: TRBV7-2
j_call: TRBJ2-1
cdr3_nt: TGTGCCAGCAGCTTCATGGGACAATTAAAGCAGTTCTTC
cdr3_aa: CASSFMGQLKQFF

d_call: -
clone_size: many
v_call: TRBV7-3
j_call: TRBJ2-3
cdr3_nt: TGTGCCAGCAGCTTAAAGGTGGGCACAGATACGCAGTATTTT
cdr3_aa: CASSLKVGTDTQYF

d_call: TRBD1
clone_size: -
v_call: TRBV6-2/TRBV6-3
j_call: TRBJ2-5
cdr3_nt: TGTGCCAGCCAGACAGGGCTGCAAGAGACCCAGTACTTC
cdr3_aa: CASQTGLQETQYF

d_call: -
clone_size: few
v_call: TRBV20-1
j_call: TRBJ2-1
cdr3_nt: TGCAGTGCTAGGCTAGCTAGCGACTACAATGAGCAGTTCTTC
cdr3_aa: CSARLASDYNEQFF

d_call: -
clone_size: few
v_call: TRBV20-1
j_call: TRBJ1-6
cdr3_nt: TGCAGTGCTCAAGAATCGGGCGCAAATTCACCCCTCCACTTT
cdr3_aa: CSAQESGANSPLHF

d_call: -
clone_size: few
v_call: TRBV12-3/TRBV12-4
j_call: TRBJ2-7
cdr3_nt: TGTGCCAGCAGTCAACAGGACTCCTACGAGCAGTACTTC
cdr3_aa: CASSQQDSYEQYF

d_call: -
clone_size: -
v_call: TRBV7-3
j_call: TRBJ2-7
cdr3_nt: TGTGCCAGCCGCAACAACGGGAGTTACGAGCAGTACTTC
cdr3_aa: CASRNNGSYEQYF

d_call: -
clone_size: few
v_call: TRBV6-1
j_call: TRBJ1-5
cdr3_nt: TGTGCCAGCAGTGAAGCGGGGCAGTCCCAGCATTTT
cdr3_aa: CASSEAGQSQHF

d_call: -
clone_size: -
v_call: TRBV29-1
j_call: TRBJ1-1
cdr3_nt: TGCAGCGTTGTGGGCGTTAACACTGAAGCTTTCTTT
cdr3_aa: CSVVGVNTEAFF

d_call: TRBD2
clone_size: many
v_call: TRBV5-1
j_call: TRBJ2-1
cdr3_nt: TGTGCCAGCAGCTTAGGAGGGACTAGCTCCTACAATGAGCAGTTCTTC
cdr3_aa: CASSLGGTSSYNEQFF

d_call: -
clone_size: -
v_call: TRBV28
j_call: TRBJ2-7
cdr3_nt: TGTGCCAGCAGTCGTCCGCCAGGCTACGAGCAGTACTTC
cdr3_aa: CASSRPPGYEQYF

d_call: TRBD2
clone_size: -
v_call: TRBV7-9
j_call: TRBJ2-3
cdr3_nt: TGTGCCAGCATCCATAGCGGGGCTAGCACAGATACGCGGTATTTT
cdr3_aa: CASIHSGASTDTRYF

d_call: -
clone_size: -
v_call: TRBV29-1
j_call: TRBJ2-5
cdr3_nt: TGCAGCGGCACAGGGGAGACCCAGTACTTC
cdr3_aa: CSGTGETQYF

d_call: -
clone_size: few
v_call: TRBV5-1
j_call: TRBJ2-3
cdr3_nt: TGCGCCAGCAGACTAATGGGGCCGTCAGATACGCAGTATTTT
cdr3_aa: CASRLMGPSDTQYF

d_call: TRBD2
clone_size: many
v_call: TRBV27
j_call: TRBJ2-3
cdr3_nt: TGTGCCAGCATGGGGACTAGCGGGAGGGCCCCCGATACGCAGTATTTT
cdr3_aa: CASMGTSGRAPDTQYF

d_call: -
clone_size: -
v_call: TRBV12-3/TRBV12-4
j_call: TRBJ1-2
cdr3_nt: TGTGCCAGCAGTTTAGAGGCAGGGCTCTATGGCTACACCTTC
cdr3_aa: CASSLEAGLYGYTF